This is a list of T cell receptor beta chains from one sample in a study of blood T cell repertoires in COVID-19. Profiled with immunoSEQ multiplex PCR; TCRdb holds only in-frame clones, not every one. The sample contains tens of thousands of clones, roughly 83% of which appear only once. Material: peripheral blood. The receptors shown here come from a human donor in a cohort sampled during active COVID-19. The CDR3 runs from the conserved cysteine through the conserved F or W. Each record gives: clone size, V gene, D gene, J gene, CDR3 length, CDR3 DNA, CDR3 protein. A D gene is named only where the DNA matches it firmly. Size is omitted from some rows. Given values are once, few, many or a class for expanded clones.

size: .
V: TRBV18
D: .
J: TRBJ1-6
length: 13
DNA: TGTGCCAGCTCACCTCCGGGAACGTTAATCCTCCACTTT
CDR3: CASSPPGTLILHF

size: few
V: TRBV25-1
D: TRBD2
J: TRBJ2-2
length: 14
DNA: TGTGCCAGCAACGGGAGGTGGGGGTCCGGGGAGCTGTTTTTT
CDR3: CASNGRWGSGELFF

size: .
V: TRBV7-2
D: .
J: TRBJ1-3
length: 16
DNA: TGTGCCAGCAGGCCTAATTTGGGCGCGGGTGGAAACACCATATATTTT
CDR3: CASRPNLGAGGNTIYF

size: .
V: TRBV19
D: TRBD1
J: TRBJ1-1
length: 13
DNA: TGTGCCAGTAGTTACAGGGGGCACACTGAAGCTTTCTTT
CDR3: CASSYRGHTEAFF

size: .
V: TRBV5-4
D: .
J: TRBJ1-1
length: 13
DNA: TGTGCCAGCAGCCATACAGGGTACGCTGAAGCTTTCTTT
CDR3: CASSHTGYAEAFF

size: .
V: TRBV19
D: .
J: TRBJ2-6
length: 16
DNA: TGTGCCAGTAGTAGGGGGACTCTTTATGGGGCCAACGTCCTGACTTTC
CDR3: CASSRGTLYGANVLTF

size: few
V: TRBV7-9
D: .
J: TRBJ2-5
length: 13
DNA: TGTGCCAGCAGCCCTTTGCGCCAAGAGACCCAGTACTTC
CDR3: CASSPLRQETQYF

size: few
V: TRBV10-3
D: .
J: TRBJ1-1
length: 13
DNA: TGTGCCATCAGTGAGTCGGCTGGCACTGAAGCTTTCTTT
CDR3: CAISESAGTEAFF

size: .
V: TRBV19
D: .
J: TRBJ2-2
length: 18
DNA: TGTGCCAGTAGTATCCCTTGGACTTTCACACCCAACACCGGGGAGCTGTTTTTT
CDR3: CASSIPWTFTPNTGELFF

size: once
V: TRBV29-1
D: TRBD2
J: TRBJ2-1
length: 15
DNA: TGCAGCGTTGAATTCGGACTAGAAGAATACAATGAGCAGTTCTTC
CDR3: CSVEFGLEEYNEQFF

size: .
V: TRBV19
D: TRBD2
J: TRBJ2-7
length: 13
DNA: TGTGCCAGTAGGACAGGGACTAGCCACGAGCAGTACTTC
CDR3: CASRTGTSHEQYF

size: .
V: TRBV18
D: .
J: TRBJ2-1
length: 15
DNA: TGTGCCAGCTCATACGACTTCGGAAAGGGGTATGAGCAGTTCTTC
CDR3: CASSYDFGKGYEQFF

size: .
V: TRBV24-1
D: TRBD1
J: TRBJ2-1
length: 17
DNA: TGTGCCACCAGTGACCGACAGGGGGCTGAGGGAGCGGATGAGCAGTTCTTC
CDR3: CATSDRQGAEGADEQFF

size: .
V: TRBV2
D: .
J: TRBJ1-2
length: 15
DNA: TGTGCCAGCAGTGACCTCCGGGACTCTAACTATGGCTACACCTTC
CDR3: CASSDLRDSNYGYTF

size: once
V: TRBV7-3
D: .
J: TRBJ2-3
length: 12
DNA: TGTGCCAGCAGCCTTAGCACAGATACGCAGTATTTT
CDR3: CASSLSTDTQYF

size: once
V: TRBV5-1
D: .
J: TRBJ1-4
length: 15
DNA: TGCGCCAGCAGCTTGGAGTCAGGGCTTGGGGAAAAACTGTTTTTT
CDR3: CASSLESGLGEKLFF

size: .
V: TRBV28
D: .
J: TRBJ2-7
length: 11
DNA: TGTGCCAGCAGTTTGGCGGACGAGCAGTACTTC
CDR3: CASSLADEQYF

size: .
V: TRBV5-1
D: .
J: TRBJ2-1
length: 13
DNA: TGCGCCAGCACCAGAAGCGGCTTCAATGAGCAGTTCTTC
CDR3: CASTRSGFNEQFF

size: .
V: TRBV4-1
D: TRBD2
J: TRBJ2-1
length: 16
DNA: TGCGCCAGCAGCCTTTCCGGGACTAGAGGGCTCAATGAGCAGTTCTTC
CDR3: CASSLSGTRGLNEQFF

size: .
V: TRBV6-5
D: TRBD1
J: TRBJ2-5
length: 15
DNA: TGTGCCAGCAGTACCCGTTCAGGGGGCCGAGAGACCCAGTACTTC
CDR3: CASSTRSGGRETQYF

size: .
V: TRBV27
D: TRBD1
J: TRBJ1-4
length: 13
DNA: TGTGCCAGCAGTTTGGACAGGGCTGGGAAACTGTTTTTT
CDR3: CASSLDRAGKLFF

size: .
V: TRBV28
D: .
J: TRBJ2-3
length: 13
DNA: TGTGCCAGCAGTTTATACAGGGTTGATACGCAGTATTTT
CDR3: CASSLYRVDTQYF

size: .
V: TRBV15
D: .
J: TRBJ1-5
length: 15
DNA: TGTGCCACCAGCAGAGATCCAGGAAGCAATCAGCCCCAGCATTTT
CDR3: CATSRDPGSNQPQHF

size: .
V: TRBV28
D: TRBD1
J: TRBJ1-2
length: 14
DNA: TGTGCCAGCAGCCGACAGGGGATAAACTATGGCTACACCTTC
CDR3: CASSRQGINYGYTF

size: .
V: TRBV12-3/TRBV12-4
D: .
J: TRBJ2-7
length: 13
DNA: TGTGCCAGCAGTTTAGGGCCCACCTACGAGCAGTACTTC
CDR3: CASSLGPTYEQYF

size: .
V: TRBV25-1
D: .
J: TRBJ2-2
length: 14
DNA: TGTGCCAGCAGCTTATCCGCGAACACCGGGGAGCTGTTTTTT
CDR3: CASSLSANTGELFF

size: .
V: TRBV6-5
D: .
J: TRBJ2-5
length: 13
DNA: TGTGCCAGCAGCAGGCCCGGGGAAGAGACCCAGTACTTC
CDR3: CASSRPGEETQYF

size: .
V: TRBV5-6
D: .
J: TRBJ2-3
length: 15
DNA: TGTGCCAGCAGCTTGGTCCGTAGGGGCCTCGATACGCAGTATTTT
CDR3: CASSLVRRGLDTQYF

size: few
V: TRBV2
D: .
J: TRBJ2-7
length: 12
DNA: TGTGCCACCTCTGACAGCTCCTACGAGCAGTACTTC
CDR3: CATSDSSYEQYF

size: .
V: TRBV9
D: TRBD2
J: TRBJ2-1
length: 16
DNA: TGTGCCAGCAGCGTAGTCTCGGCTAGCGGGGGAGGTGAGCAGTTCTTC
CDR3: CASSVVSASGGGEQFF

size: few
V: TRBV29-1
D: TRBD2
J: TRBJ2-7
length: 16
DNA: TGCAGCGTTGCACCCCGTGAACAGCGGGAGCTCTACGAGCAGTACTTC
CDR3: CSVAPREQRELYEQYF

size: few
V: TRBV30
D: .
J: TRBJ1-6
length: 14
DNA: TGTGCCTGGAGTTGGGGTTTAGGAGGATCACCCCTCCACTTT
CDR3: CAWSWGLGGSPLHF

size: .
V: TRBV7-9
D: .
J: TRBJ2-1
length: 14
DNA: TGTGCCAGCAGCGCCCCTAGCAGGCAAAATGAGCAGTTCTTC
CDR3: CASSAPSRQNEQFF

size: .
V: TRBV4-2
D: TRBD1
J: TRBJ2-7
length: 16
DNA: TGTGCCAGCAGCCAAGGAACAACAGGGGGGACCTACGAGCAGTACTTC
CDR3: CASSQGTTGGTYEQYF

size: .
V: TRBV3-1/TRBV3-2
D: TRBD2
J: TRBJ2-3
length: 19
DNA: TGTGCCAGCAGCCATTTTGGACTAGCGGGGGGGCTTCTAACAGATACGCAGTATTTT
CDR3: CASSHFGLAGGLLTDTQYF

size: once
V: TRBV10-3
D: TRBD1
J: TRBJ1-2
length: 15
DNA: TGTGCCATCAGTGGAGGACAGGGGGCGAACTATGGCTACACCTTC
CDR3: CAISGGQGANYGYTF

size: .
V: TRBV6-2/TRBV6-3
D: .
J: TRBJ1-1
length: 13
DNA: TGTGCCAGCAGTTTAACATTGAACACTGAAGCTTTCTTT
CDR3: CASSLTLNTEAFF

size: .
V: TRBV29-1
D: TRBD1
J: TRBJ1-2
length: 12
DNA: TGCAGCGTTGGAGGGACAGGCTATGGCTACACCTTC
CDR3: CSVGGTGYGYTF

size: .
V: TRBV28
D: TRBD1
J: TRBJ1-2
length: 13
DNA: TGTGCCAGCAGTGTGGACAGGGGGCTTGGCTACACCTTC
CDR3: CASSVDRGLGYTF

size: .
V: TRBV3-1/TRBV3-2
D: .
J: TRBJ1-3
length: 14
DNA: TGTGCCAGTAAAACAGGGAGCTCTGGAAACACCATATATTTT
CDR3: CASKTGSSGNTIYF

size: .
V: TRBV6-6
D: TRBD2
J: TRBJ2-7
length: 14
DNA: TGTGCCAGCTGGAGCGGGGGGCCGTCCTACGAGCAGTACTTC
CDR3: CASWSGGPSYEQYF

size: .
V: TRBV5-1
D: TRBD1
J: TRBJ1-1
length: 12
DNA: TGCGCCAGCAGCCCTGCACAGGGGTCCCCGTTCTTT
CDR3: CASSPAQGSPFF

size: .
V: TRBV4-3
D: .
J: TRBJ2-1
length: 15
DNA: TGCGCCAGCAGCCAAGAAGTGACTGCCTACAATGAGCAGTTCTTC
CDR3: CASSQEVTAYNEQFF

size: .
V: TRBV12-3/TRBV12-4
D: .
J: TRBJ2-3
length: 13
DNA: TGTGCCAGCAGTCCCAGTAACACAGATACGCAGTATTTT
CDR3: CASSPSNTDTQYF

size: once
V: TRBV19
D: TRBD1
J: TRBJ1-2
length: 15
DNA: TGTGCCAGTAGTTTAAGCCGACAGGGGAACTATGGCTACACCTTC
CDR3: CASSLSRQGNYGYTF

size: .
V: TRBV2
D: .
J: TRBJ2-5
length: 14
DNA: TGTGCCAGCAGGGTCGGGACTCCGGGGGAGACCCAGTACTTC
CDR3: CASRVGTPGETQYF

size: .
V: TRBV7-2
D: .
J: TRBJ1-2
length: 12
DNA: TGTGCCAGCAGCCCCTCGGGGGGTGGCTACACCTTC
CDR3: CASSPSGGGYTF

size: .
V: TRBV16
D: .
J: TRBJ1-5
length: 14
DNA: TGTGCCAGCAGCCACGCGGGGGGCTATCAGCCCCAGCATTTT
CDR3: CASSHAGGYQPQHF

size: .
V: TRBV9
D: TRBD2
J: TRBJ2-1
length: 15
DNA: TGTGCCAGCAGCTTCACTAGCGGGGGCGTTAATGAGCAGTTCTTC
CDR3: CASSFTSGGVNEQFF

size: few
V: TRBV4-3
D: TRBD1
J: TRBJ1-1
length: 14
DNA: TGCGCCAGCAGGCGGGACAGGGGGAACACTGAAGCTTTCTTT
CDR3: CASRRDRGNTEAFF

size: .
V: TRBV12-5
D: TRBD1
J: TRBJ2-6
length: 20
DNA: TGTGCTAGTGGTTTGCCCATCAGTCCCGGGACAGGGGCTGGGGCCAACGTCCTGACTTTC
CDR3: CASGLPISPGTGAGANVLTF

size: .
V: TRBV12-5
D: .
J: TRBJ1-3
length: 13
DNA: TGTGCTAGTGGCCTAGGCTCTGGAAACACCATATATTTT
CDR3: CASGLGSGNTIYF

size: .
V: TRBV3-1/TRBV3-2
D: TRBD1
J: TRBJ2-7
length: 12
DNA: TGTGCCAGCCGGACAGGAAAATACGAGCAGTACTTC
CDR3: CASRTGKYEQYF

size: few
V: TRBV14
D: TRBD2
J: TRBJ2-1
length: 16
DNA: TGTGCCAGCAGTTTTTGGGAGGGGCCACCAAACAATGAGCAGTTCTTC
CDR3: CASSFWEGPPNNEQFF

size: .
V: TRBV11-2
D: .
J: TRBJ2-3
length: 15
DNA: TGTGCCAGCAGCTTAGGAAGTTCCAGGGCTGATACGCAGTATTTT
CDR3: CASSLGSSRADTQYF

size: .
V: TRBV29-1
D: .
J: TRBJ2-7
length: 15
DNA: TGCAGCGTTACCCCGGACAGTCTGCTGGACTACGAGCAGTACTTC
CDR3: CSVTPDSLLDYEQYF

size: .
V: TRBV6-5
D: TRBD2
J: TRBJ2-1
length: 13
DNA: TGTCTCTCCACTAGCGGGATAGGATATGAGCAGTTCTTC
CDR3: CLSTSGIGYEQFF